In its sample, the clone carrying this TCR beta chain was seen a few times. Its antigen is unidentified. Combining iRepertoire HTBI primers with Arm-PCR of CDR3 regions, the authors built TCR beta libraries. Each CDR3 protein is one row after TCRdb ran MiXCR on the multiplex PCR reads. Among about 420,000 distinct CDR3 sequences listed, 20% to 25% were seen once. These data originate in a study of regulatory T cells in long-lasting Graves disease. Study-level findings and limits: Sharing of public clonotypes was greater in persistent patients (2,741) than in new patients (roughly 970).

Between the trimmed V and J ends, which lost 2 bases and 0 bases, there was a span of 14 bases. This CDR3 comprises 17 residues. Germline CDR1 LNHNV, CDR2 YYDKDF (reference sequence). Time point: persistent/refractory GD, antithyroid drugs over 5 years with positive TRAb. Isolated PBMC RNA provided the starting material for the TCR library. From an endocrinology department in Xi'an, China, came the patients. Sequenced material: peripheral blood mononuclear cells (PBMCs), taken when the disease was refractory, from a patient treated with antithyroid drugs. The origin of this receptor is a female donor with Graves disease. V gene TRBV15 combines with J gene TRBJ1-3, with D maybe TRBD1 (5 bases). CDR3 residues: CATSRPGRGNSGNTIYF. The CDR3 bases are TGTGCCACCAGCAGACCGGGACGGGGCAACTCTGGAAACACCATATATTTT.